This entry lists 3 T cell receptor beta chains sequenced from one sample in a study of T-cell reconstitution after alpha-beta-depleted transplantation in children. Preparation of the TCRbeta library involved a method that used unique molecular identifiers. TCRdb reprocessed the PCR reads via MiXCR and lists one record per CDR3 protein. Here the sample spans some 460,000 distinct CDR3 sequences, around 15% being singletons. This material consisted of PBMCs, mostly from graft donor cells, taken 360 days after TCRalphabeta/CD19-depleted stem cell transplant. All receptors come from a boy under two years old who had a stem cell transplant for Wiskott-Aldrich syndrome, so the T cells may come from the graft donor.

There are a few counts of this clonotype. This sequence joins TRBV5-1 and TRBJ2-2; D may be TRBD1 or TRBD2 (5 bases each). The CDR3 contains 15 residues. Germline values: CDR1 SGHRS, CDR2 YFSETQ. The ends were cut back, 3 bases at V and 9 bases at J, with 18 bases in the middle. The chain's CDR3 is CASSSLPGAARELFF. In DNA form, the CDR3 reads TGCGCCAGCAGCTCTCTTCCCGGGGCCGCCCGGGAGCTGTTTTTT.

The chain couples TRBV5-1 to TRBJ2-7, with D maybe TRBD1 (6 bases). V was pared by 2 bases and J by 3 bases, with 15 bases between. CDR3 size: 15 residues. Germline CDR1 is SGHRS and CDR2 is YFSETQ. CDR3 amino acids: CASSFRTASYYEQYF. The CDR3 DNA follows: TGCGCCAGCAGCTTCAGGACAGCCTCCTACTACGAGCAGTACTTC.

There are a few counts of this clonotype. The V and J genes are TRBV10-3 and TRBJ2-3; D perhaps matches TRBD2 (5 bases). Germline V gene data show CDR1 as ENHRY and CDR2 as SYGVKD. Trimming stripped 3 bases from V and 2 bases from J, with 12 bases between. The CDR3 has 15 residues. CDR3 amino acids: CAISEAAGPTDTQYF. DNA of the CDR3: TGTGCCATCAGTGAAGCGGCAGGACCCACAGATACGCAGTATTTT.